The 28 T cell receptor beta chains listed next were all sequenced from one sample in a study of OX40 agonist ivuxolimab in advanced cancers. TCRdb keeps only in-frame clones here, not all; method: immunoSEQ multiplex PCR. The data contain 30,000 or so clones, less than 90% of them singletons. Sequencing used CD4+ or CD8+ T cells sorted from blood, obtained in a trial of the OX40 agonist ivuxolimab. These receptors were taken from an adult with an advanced solid tumor such as melanoma, head and neck, liver or kidney cancer.

The chain couples TRBV18 to TRBJ2-3; 8 bases fit TRBD2. The CDR3 spans 15 residues. Germline CDR1 is KGHSH and CDR2 is LQKENI. The V and J ends lost 1 base and 4 bases, in that order; junction bases with no gene match: 4. CDR3 sequence reads: CASSPREAGADTQYF. The DNA for the CDR3 is TGTGCCAGCTCACCACGGGAAGCGGGGGCAGATACGCAGTATTTT.

The chain recombines TRBV5-1 with TRBJ2-4; D remains ambiguous. V was trimmed by 4 bases and J by 0 bases, leaving 8 bases between them. Per germline, CDR1 SGHRS and CDR2 YFSETQ. The CDR3 covers 14 residues. DNA for the CDR3: TGCGCCAGCAGCCAAAATATAGCCAAAAACATTCAGTACTTC. This translates into CASSQNIAKNIQYF.

The J gene is TRBJ2-3, the V gene TRBV28; 9 positions agree with TRBD1. The CDR3 runs to 15 residues. The junction had 7 bases not matched to a gene; V was cut back by 6 bases and J by 3 bases. Germline-derived CDR1 and CDR2 are MDHEN and SYDVKM. CDR3 sequence: CASRQGDRVTDTQYF. The CDR3, as DNA: TGTGCCAGCAGACAGGGGGACAGGGTAACAGATACGCAGTATTTT.

The chain links TRBV7-6 to TRBJ2-7; D unresolved. The CDR3 runs 13 residues. The V end was cut by 5 bases, the J end by 5 bases, with 13 bases between. Germline assignment: CDR1 SGHVS and CDR2 FNYEAQ. CDR3 residues: CASSPTRFHEQYF. DNA for the CDR3: TGTGCCAGCAGCCCCACAAGGTTCCACGAGCAGTACTTC.

This clone appeared once. The J gene is TRBJ1-5, the V gene TRBV7-8, with 9 bases identical to TRBD1. J gave up 0 bases and V 4 bases, and 7 bases lay outside the gene matches. The CDR3 sequence is 17 residues long. Germline assignment: CDR1 SGHVS and CDR2 FQNEAQ. The CDR3: CASSYEPGQGSNQPQHF. CDR3 coding DNA: TGTGCCAGCAGCTATGAACCGGGACAGGGTAGCAATCAGCCCCAGCATTTT.

The rearrangement uses TRBV4-3 and TRBJ1-1; D remains unclear. V was trimmed by 0 bases and J by 0 bases, leaving 5 bases between them. Germline CDR1 and CDR2: LGHNA and YSLEER. The CDR3 extends over 14 amino acids. CDR3 region: CASSQEGVNTEAFF. CDR3 DNA: TGCGCCAGCAGCCAAGAGGGCGTGAACACTGAAGCTTTCTTT.

The genes are TRBV27 and TRBJ2-1; 7 bases agree with TRBD2. This CDR3 spans 16 amino acids. With V trimmed by 1 base and J by 7 bases, 10 bases remained unmatched. The germline V gene encodes CDR1 MNHEY and CDR2 SMNVEV (reference sequence). As DNA, the CDR3 is TGTGCCAGCAGTTTATACACGGCGGGAGAGAAGAATGAGCAGTTCTTC. Amino acids: CASSLYTAGEKNEQFF.

The gene calls are TRBV28 and TRBJ1-3; a possible D gene is TRBD1 (6 bases). The CDR3 totals 14 residues. In germline, CDR1 is MDHEN, CDR2 SYDVKM. The ends were cut back, 8 bases at V and 3 bases at J, with 14 bases in the middle. CDR3 protein: CASLNTGYGNTIYF. The CDR3 DNA is TGTGCCAGCCTGAATACAGGGTATGGAAACACCATATATTTT.

J is TRBJ2-7 and V is TRBV27; 8 nucleotides line up with TRBD2. CDR1 and CDR2 (germline): MNHEY, SMNVEV (reference sequence). V was pared by 6 bases and J by 4 bases, with 17 bases of the junction left unmatched. The CDR3 runs to 17 residues. The CDR3 nucleotides read TGTGCCAGCAGCCCCCGGGTGCGGGAGGACACATCGTACGAGCAGTACTTC. Translating gives CASSPRVREDTSYEQYF.

This chain uses TRBV29-1 with TRBJ2-7; D is possibly TRBD2 (6 bases). The V end lost 6 bases, the J end lost 1 base, and 13 bases lay between the germline ends. From germline, CDR1 is SQVTM and CDR2 ANQGSEA. This CDR3 has 13 amino acids. As DNA, the CDR3 is TGCAGCGTACCGGGACTGAGGTCCTACGAGCAGTACTTC. Its protein product is CSVPGLRSYEQYF.

The chain links TRBV2 to TRBJ2-7; perhaps TRBD2 as D (6 bases). Germline V gene sequence: CDR1 SNHLY, CDR2 FYNNEI. The length of the CDR3 is 14 residues. Trimming removed 4 bases from V and 1 base from J, with 11 bases in between. The CDR3, as DNA: TGTGCCAGCAGTGCGGACTATAGGTCCTACGAGCAGTACTTC. This translates into CASSADYRSYEQYF.

For the CDR3, the DNA is TGTGCCAGCAGTGAACCGACAGGAGCCAAAAACATTCAGTACTTC. Its translation is CASSEPTGAKNIQYF. V usage is TRBV25-1 and J usage is TRBJ2-4, with a tentative D call TRBD1 (6 bases). Trimming removed 2 bases from V and 0 bases from J, with 8 bases in between. The CDR3 runs to 15 residues. Germline lookup yields CDR1 MGHDK and CDR2 SYGVNS.

CDR3 sequence reads: CASSLEEGSSTDTQYF. CDR3 coding DNA: TGTGCCAGCAGCTTAGAGGAAGGTTCTAGCACAGATACGCAGTATTTT. V gene TRBV7-9 combines with J gene TRBJ2-3, with unresolved D. Trimming removed 1 base at V and 0 bases at J, with 11 bases between. The CDR3 spans 16 residues. Germline loops: CDR1 SEHNR, CDR2 FQNEAQ (reference sequence).

This clone has a count of ten or more. This chain uses TRBV21-1 with TRBJ2-7; TRBD2 is the table's D call and was not checked against the DNA. TRBV21-1 has pseudogene status. The CDR3 contains 11 residues. Here the CDR3 reads CASSPPSGEYF. The CDR3, as DNA: TGTGCCAGCAGCCCCCCCAGCGGGGAGTACTTC.

The chain has TRBV7-9 and TRBJ2-2; D is unclear. CDR1 SEHNR and CDR2 FQNEAQ come from the germline V gene (reference sequence). The CDR3 length is 12 residues. Trimming removed 11 bases from V and 0 bases from J, with 7 bases in between. CDR3 loop: CAGRANTGELFF. The DNA for the CDR3 is TGTGCCGGTAGAGCGAACACCGGGGAGCTGTTTTTT.

The chain couples TRBV9 to TRBJ2-1, with 12 bases that match TRBD2. Germline assignment: CDR1 SGDLS and CDR2 YYNGEE. Trimming cost V 2 bases and J 8 bases; bases outside gene matches: 17. The CDR3 spans 19 residues. The CDR3 DNA reads as TGTGCCAGCAGCGTCCGGGGACAGCCGGGAGCTAGCGGGAGGGATGAGCAGTTCTTC. It codes for CASSVRGQPGASGRDEQFF. Combining the CDR3 with reference TRBV9 and TRBJ2-1 gives the whole variable domain DSGVTQTPKHLITATGQRVTLRCSPRSGDLSVYWYQQSLDQGLQFLIQYYNGEERAKGNILERFSAQQFPDLHSELNLSSLELGDSALYFCASSVRGQPGASGRDEQFFGPGTRLTVL.

This clone appeared once. The V gene is TRBV5-1, the J gene TRBJ1-2; D is undetermined. Trimming left V 4 bases short and J 5 bases short, with 24 bases between. Germline V gives CDR1 SGHRS, CDR2 YFSETQ. The CDR3 has 17 amino acids. The CDR3 region has the DNA TGCGCCAGCAGCCCCCTTGGAGGGCACGAAGGGTTTTATGGCTACACCTTC. Protein sequence: CASSPLGGHEGFYGYTF.

V usage is TRBV6-5 and J usage is TRBJ2-1, with D uncertain. V was pared by 10 bases and J by 0 bases, with 13 bases between. Germline V gene sequence: CDR1 MNHEY, CDR2 SVGAGI. The CDR3 extends over 14 amino acids. The chain's CDR3 is CATVDPSSYNEQFF. CDR3 bases: TGTGCCACCGTGGATCCAAGCTCCTACAATGAGCAGTTCTTC.

This sequence joins TRBV7-3 and TRBJ2-1, with no clear D. CDR3 size: 13 residues. Looked up from germline, CDR1 is SGHTA and CDR2 is FQGTGA. The V end lost 4 bases, the J end lost 1 base, and 5 bases lay between the germline ends. CDR3: CASSSDSYNEQFF. In DNA form, the CDR3 reads TGTGCCAGCAGCTCAGATTCCTACAATGAGCAGTTCTTC.

The chain combines TRBV27 with TRBJ1-4; D is unclear. The CDR3 has 15 amino acids. V was pared by 8 bases and J by 6 bases, with 19 bases between. Germline CDR1 and CDR2: MNHEY and SMNVEV (reference sequence). CDR3 nucleotides: TGTGCCAGCGCACCCGGAGTTCGCTTTTATGAAAAACTGTTTTTT. Translation: CASAPGVRFYEKLFF.

The chain combines TRBV23-1 with TRBJ2-7, with no clear D. TRBV23-1 is designated an ORF whose function remains uncertain. V lost 1 base and J lost 2, with 9 bases in between. The CDR3 contains 14 residues. DNA of the CDR3: TGCGCCAGCAGTCAATGCCGAGACCCCTACGAGCAGTACTTC. Translating gives CASSQCRDPYEQYF.

The chain recombines TRBV28 with TRBJ1-3; no firm D call. The CDR3 is 11 residues long. The ends were cut back, 6 bases at V and 3 bases at J, with 3 bases in the middle. The germline gives CDR1 MDHEN, CDR2 SYDVKM. CDR3 region: CASRLGNTIYF. CDR3 nucleotide sequence: TGTGCCAGCAGACTTGGAAACACCATATATTTT.

The CDR3 region has the DNA TGTGCCAGCAGCTCGACAGCTACCTACGAGCAGTACTTC. Residues: CASSSTATYEQYF. J is TRBJ2-7 and V is TRBV5-5; D might be TRBD1 (5 bases). Trimming took off 3 bases at V and 2 bases at J, with 9 bases between the two ends. Germline V CDR1 and CDR2: SGHKS, YYEKEE (reference sequence). The CDR3 spans 13 residues.

In this sample, this clone turned up a few times. J is TRBJ2-3 and V is TRBV6-1; 8 bases map to TRBD2. The CDR3 runs to 18 residues. V lost 2 bases, J lost 3 bases, and 13 bases stayed unmatched. The germline gives CDR1 MNHNS, CDR2 SASEGT. CDR3 residues: CASSESLLSGMGTDTQYF. CDR3 bases: TGTGCCAGCAGTGAATCGTTGCTTAGCGGGATGGGTACAGATACGCAGTATTTT.

This clone was seen repeatedly, ten times or more. Other DNA sequences in the sample encode the same CDR3. The chain links TRBV6-5 to TRBJ2-7; 7 positions agree with TRBD2. Germline CDR1 and CDR2: MNHEY and SVGAGI. CDR3 size: 15 residues. V lost 5 bases, J lost 0 bases, and 7 bases stayed unmatched. CDR3 bases: TGTGCCAGCAGTCTGGGAGGCGGGAGCTCCTACGAGCAGTACTTC. As protein: CASSLGGGSSYEQYF.

The V and J genes are TRBV5-8 and TRBJ1-5; TRBD1 is a possible D gene (5 bases). Germline V gene lookup returns CDR1 SGHTS and CDR2 YDEGEE. V lost 2 bases to trimming and J lost 2 bases, with 11 bases between them. The CDR3 covers 15 residues. CDR3 nucleotide sequence: TGTGCCAGCAGCTTTGGGACCGCGGGCAATCAGCCCCAGCATTTT. Translating it yields CASSFGTAGNQPQHF.

The rearrangement joins TRBV7-9 to TRBJ1-3, with D maybe TRBD1 (5 bases). With 2 bases removed from V and 0 bases from J, the gap between germline ends came to 11 bases. Germline V gene lookup returns CDR1 SEHNR and CDR2 FQNEAQ (reference sequence). This CDR3 has 16 amino acids. The CDR3 region has the DNA TGTGCCAGCAGCTTATTGGAGACAGTCTCTGGAAACACCATATATTTT. Encoded protein: CASSLLETVSGNTIYF.

V usage is TRBV10-1 and J usage is TRBJ2-1; no firm D call. Deletions cut 5 bases from V and 6 bases from J, with 11 bases between. Germline values: CDR1 WNHNN, CDR2 SYGVQD (reference sequence). The CDR3 has 13 residues. The chain's CDR3 is CASSLVRSNEQFF. The CDR3 DNA sequence: TGCGCCAGCAGTCTAGTTAGGAGCAATGAGCAGTTCTTC.